The T cell receptor (beta chain) described here comes from a study of T cell changes during pregnancy in multiple sclerosis. Per the germline V gene, CDR1 is MDHEN and CDR2 is SYDVKM. The CDR3 spans 15 residues. The V and J ends lost 3 bases and 1 base respectively, with 12 bases between them. Sequenced by immunoSEQ multiplex PCR; TCRdb stores in-frame clones only, minus some. The repertoire holds 30,000 to 45,000 clones, with approximately 90% as singletons. Sequencing used CD4+ T cells from peripheral blood mononuclear cells, obtained in the third trimester of pregnancy. The receptor was isolated from a female donor with multiple sclerosis, enrolled in a pregnancy study. The V and J genes are TRBV28 and TRBJ1-1; D possibly corresponds to TRBD1 (6 bases). The CDR3 region is CASSLHGGGNTEAFF. DNA of the CDR3: TGTGCCAGCAGTTTGCATGGGGGCGGGAACACTGAAGCTTTCTTT.